This T cell receptor beta chain was recorded in a study of shared clonotypes between healthy human individuals (TCRdb year 2020). Regarding the complete study: Two women and three men aged 18 to 49 years were included in the cohort. Different laboratories and diverse techniques were used to prepare libraries and sequence TCR repertoires, to increase sequencing depth and limit assay-specific biases. Blood TCR repertoires of five healthy adults were deeply sequenced to estimate repertoire size and the extent of clonotype sharing between individuals. For each donor, three plates each were used for CD4 naive and CD4 memory, two plates were used for CD8 naive, and one plate was used for CD8 memory. Between about 0.8 and 9 billion PBMCs per donor were obtained by leukapheresis. General conclusions and limits of the study: Sharing across a handful of donors was observed for approximately 4.6% of naive CD4, 3% to 3.5% of naive CD8, 2% to 2.5% of memory CD4, and roughly 0.4% of memory CD8 clonotypes. Pairwise subsampling indicated that sequencing depth was expected to affect the degree of clonotype sharing among donors. Rarefaction of sorted-subset datasets indicated incomplete sequencing despite the large sequencing depth. Compared with non-shared clonotypes, the clonotypes found in all four sorted-subset donors had higher generation probabilities. The genetic and exposure-history diversity represented was limited by the small number of donors. Sampling was restricted to blood, and TCR repertoires in tissue are likely to differ from TCR repertoires in blood. Naive subsets generally had larger estimated clonotype richness than memory subsets did.

The donors were healthy, HIV-negative adults with no recently reported acute infections or vaccinations. Every donor was a Caucasian adult residing in Nashville, Tennessee, USA. CD4+ T cells were enriched by magnetic negative selection, after which naive cells were positively selected on CD45RA and the negative fraction was taken as the memory subset. Blood was collected by leukapheresis, and PBMCs were isolated by Ficoll-Histopaque density gradient centrifugation and then cryopreserved in liquid nitrogen vapor phase. Purity and quantity of every magnetically sorted T cell population were checked by analytical flow cytometry. From each sorted fraction, genomic DNA was isolated and quantified by UV absorbance on a Nanodrop 2000c. For this clone: There is no known antigen for this receptor. No much larger clone exists at a distance of one base, and base qualities are not known.

Taken from cysteine to phenylalanine, the CDR3 has 16 residues. Only CDR3 DNA is held: 48 bases, read in frame from base 1. Sequences SGHRS (CDR1) and YFSETQ (CDR2) are obtained from the germline V gene. Trimming removed 5 bases from V and 8 bases from J; the gene matches leave 11 bases unexplained. TCR CDR3 regions were amplified from genomic DNA by multiplex PCR using the deep immunoSEQ assay. For each cell subset, the extracted genomic DNA was distributed evenly across all wells of several immunoSEQ 96-well plates, and each plate served as one replicate. For sorted subsets, each replicate PCR was loaded with about 0.2 ug genomic DNA, equivalent to 25,000 to 35,000 T cell genomes. Purified libraries were quantified with a Qubit 3.0 fluorometer, sized on a Bioanalyzer 2100, and re-quantified with the KAPA Library Quantification kit. Every immunoSEQ 96-well plate was sequenced on a dedicated single-read 150-cycle Illumina NextSeq 550 flow cell. As for how the authors treated the data: Because the immunoSEQ output held only junctional sequences and lacked quality scores, the filtering could not match the filtering applied to full-length reads. To assign V/J genes and CDR3, sequences were annotated using PyIR, a Python wrapper for IgBLAST v1.9, with IMGT germline references. Reads with weak V/J assignments (E-value above 1e-6), missing CDR3, stop codons, out-of-frame junctions, or ambiguous translated residues were removed. V3J clonotypes were defined by identical inferred V gene, J gene, and CDR3 amino acid sequence. To compute the percentage overlap between repertoires, the number of shared unique clonotypes was divided by the size of the smaller repertoire. Richness of each repertoire was evaluated using RTK rarefaction, the Chao1 estimator, and Recon v2.1 estimates of unobserved clonotypes. For all TCRbeta clonotypes obtained by the gDNA method from a few donors, generation probabilities were computed with OLGA. TCRdb obtained this table from immuneACCESS and retained in-frame rearrangements with V and J assigned. These tables miss some clones; where compared with another copy, unresolved V genes account for less than half of the shortfall, and the remainder is unexplained. V, J and clone size are those of that table, while D and trimming were read from the DNA. The sample table lists 640,000 or so clones, 72% of them with a count of one. The ten top clones hold around 1.8% of the sample.

This sequence uses TRBV5-1 and TRBJ2-1, with 12 junctional bases fitting TRBD1. The sequenced sample consisted of memory CD4+ T cells sorted from blood. The sample's cell subset or site label, in plain terms: CD45RA-negative fraction. This sequence originates from a woman in her 30s in good health. CDR3 region: CASSPAGGQGADEQFF. The sequenced DNA is TGCGCCAGCAGTCCGGCTGGGGGACAGGGGGCGGATGAGCAGTTCTTC.